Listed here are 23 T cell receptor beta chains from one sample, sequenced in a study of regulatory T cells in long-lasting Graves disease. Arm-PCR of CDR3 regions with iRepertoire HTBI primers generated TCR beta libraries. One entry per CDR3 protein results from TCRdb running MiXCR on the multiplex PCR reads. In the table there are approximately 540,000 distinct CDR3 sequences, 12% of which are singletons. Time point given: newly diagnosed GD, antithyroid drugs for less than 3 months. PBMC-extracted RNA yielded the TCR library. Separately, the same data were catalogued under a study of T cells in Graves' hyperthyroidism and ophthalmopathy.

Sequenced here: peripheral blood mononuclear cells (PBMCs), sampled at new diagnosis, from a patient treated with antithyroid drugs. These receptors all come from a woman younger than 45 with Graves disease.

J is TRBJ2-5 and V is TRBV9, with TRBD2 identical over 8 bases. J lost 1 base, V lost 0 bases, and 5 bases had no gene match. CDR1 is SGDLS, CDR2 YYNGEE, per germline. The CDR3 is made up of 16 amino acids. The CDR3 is CASSVGVAGFQETQYF. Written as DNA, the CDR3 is TGTGCCAGCAGCGTAGGGGTAGCGGGGTTCCAAGAGACCCAGTACTTC.

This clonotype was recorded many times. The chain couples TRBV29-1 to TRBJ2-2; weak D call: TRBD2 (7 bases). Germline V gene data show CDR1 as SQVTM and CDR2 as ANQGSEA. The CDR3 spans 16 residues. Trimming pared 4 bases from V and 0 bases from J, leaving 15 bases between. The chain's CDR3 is CSVVGAGAANTGELFF. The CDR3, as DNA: TGCAGCGTTGTGGGCGCGGGGGCGGCGAACACCGGGGAGCTGTTTTTT.

The CDR3 here is CASSKPGGNQPQHF. CDR3 coding DNA: TGTGCCAGTAGTAAGCCAGGGGGCAATCAGCCCCAGCATTTT. The rearrangement links TRBV19 to TRBJ1-5; TRBD1 is a possible D gene (6 bases). The V gene lost 4 bases and the J gene lost 2 bases, with 9 bases spanning the gap. From germline, CDR1 is LNHDA and CDR2 SQIVND (reference sequence). The CDR3 is 14 amino acids.

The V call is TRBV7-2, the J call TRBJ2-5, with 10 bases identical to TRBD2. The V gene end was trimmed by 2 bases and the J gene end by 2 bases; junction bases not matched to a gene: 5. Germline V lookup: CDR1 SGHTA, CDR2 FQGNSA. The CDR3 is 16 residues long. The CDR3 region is CASSLNLAGGQETQYF. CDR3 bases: TGTGCCAGCAGCTTAAATTTAGCGGGGGGACAAGAGACCCAGTACTTC.

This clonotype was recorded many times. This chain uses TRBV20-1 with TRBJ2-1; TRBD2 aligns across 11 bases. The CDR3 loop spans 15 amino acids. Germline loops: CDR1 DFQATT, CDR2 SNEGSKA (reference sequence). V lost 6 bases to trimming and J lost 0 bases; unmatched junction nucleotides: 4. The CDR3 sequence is CSARLAGISYNEQFF. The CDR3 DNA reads TGCAGTGCGAGACTAGCGGGGATCTCCTACAATGAGCAGTTCTTC.

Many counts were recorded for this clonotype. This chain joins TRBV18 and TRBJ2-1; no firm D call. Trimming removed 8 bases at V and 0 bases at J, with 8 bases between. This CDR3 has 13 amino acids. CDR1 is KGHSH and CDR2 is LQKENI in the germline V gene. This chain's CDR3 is CASSPGSYNEQFF. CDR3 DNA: TGTGCCAGCAGCCCGGGCTCCTACAATGAGCAGTTCTTC.

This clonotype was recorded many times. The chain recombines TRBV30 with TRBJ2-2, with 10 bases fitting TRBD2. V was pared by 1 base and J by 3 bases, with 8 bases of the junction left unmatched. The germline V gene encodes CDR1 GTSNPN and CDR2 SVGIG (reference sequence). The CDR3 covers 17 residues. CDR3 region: CAWSGVSGRADTGELFF. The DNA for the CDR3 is TGTGCCTGGAGTGGGGTGAGCGGGAGGGCCGACACCGGGGAGCTGTTTTTT.

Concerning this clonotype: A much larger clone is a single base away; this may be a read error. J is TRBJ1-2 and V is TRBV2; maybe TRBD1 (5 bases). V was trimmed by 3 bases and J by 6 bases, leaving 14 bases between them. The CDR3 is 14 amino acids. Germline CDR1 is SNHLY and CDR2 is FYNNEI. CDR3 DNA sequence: TGTGCCAGCAGTGACGGCGGGGGTAGGAATGGCTACACCTTC. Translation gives CASSDGGGRNGYTF.

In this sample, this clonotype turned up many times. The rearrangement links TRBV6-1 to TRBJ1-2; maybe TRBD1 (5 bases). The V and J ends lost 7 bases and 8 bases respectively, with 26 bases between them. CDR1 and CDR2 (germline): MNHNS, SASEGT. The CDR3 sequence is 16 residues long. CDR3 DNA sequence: TGTGCCAGCACCCGAAAACTCGGCGGGGCGGGAGAGGGCTACACCTTC. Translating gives CASTRKLGGAGEGYTF.

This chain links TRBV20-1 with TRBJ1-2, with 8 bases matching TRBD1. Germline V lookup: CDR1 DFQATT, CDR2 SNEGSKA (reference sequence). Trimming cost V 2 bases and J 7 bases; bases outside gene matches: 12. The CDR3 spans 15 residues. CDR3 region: CSARPPPDREFGYTF. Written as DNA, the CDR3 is TGCAGTGCTAGACCCCCCCCGGACAGGGAGTTTGGCTACACCTTC.

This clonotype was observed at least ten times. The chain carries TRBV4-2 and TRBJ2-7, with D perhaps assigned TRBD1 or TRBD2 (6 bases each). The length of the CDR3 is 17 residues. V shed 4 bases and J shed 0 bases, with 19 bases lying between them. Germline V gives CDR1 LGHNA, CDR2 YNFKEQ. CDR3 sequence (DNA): TGTGCCAGCAGCCGAGTACAGGGAGGACGTAGCTCCTACGAGCAGTACTTC. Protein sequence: CASSRVQGGRSSYEQYF.

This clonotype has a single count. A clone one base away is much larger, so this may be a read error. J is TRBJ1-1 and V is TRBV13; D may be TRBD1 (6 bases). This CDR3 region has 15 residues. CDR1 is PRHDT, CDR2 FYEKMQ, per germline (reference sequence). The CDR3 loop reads CASSLEGQMNTGAFF. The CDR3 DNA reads TGTGCCAGCAGCTTAGAGGGACAAATGAACACTGGAGCTTTCTTT. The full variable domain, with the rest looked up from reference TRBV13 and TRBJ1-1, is AAGVIQSPRHLIKEKRETATLKCYPIPRHDTVYWYQQGPGQDPQFLISFYEKMQSDKGSIPDRFSAQQFSDYHSELNMSSLELGDSALYFCASSLEGQMNTGAFFGQGTRLTVV.

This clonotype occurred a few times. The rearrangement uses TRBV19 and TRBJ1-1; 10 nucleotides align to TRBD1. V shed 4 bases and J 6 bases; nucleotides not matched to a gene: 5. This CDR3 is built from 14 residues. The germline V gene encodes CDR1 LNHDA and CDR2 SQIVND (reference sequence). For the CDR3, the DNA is TGTGCCAGTAGTACCGGACAGGGGGGACCTGAAGCTTTCTTT. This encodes CASSTGQGGPEAFF.

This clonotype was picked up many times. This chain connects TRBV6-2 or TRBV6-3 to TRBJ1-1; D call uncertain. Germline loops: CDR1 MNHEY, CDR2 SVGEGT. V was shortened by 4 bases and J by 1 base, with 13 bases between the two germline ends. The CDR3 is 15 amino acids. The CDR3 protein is CASSSLKGWNTEAFF. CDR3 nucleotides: TGTGCCAGCAGTTCCCTGAAAGGGTGGAACACTGAAGCTTTCTTT.

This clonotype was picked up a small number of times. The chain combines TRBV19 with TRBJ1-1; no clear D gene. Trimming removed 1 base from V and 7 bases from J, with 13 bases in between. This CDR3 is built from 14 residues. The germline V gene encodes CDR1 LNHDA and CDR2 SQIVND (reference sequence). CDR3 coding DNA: TGTGCCAGTAGTATAGGGACTTTACGTGTTGAAGCTTTCTTT. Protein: CASSIGTLRVEAFF.

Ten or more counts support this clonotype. CDR3 protein: CSARESRGTYEQYF. CDR3 sequence (DNA): TGCAGTGCTAGAGAATCCCGGGGTACCTACGAGCAGTACTTC. The chain uses TRBV20-1 and TRBJ2-7; a possible D gene is TRBD2 (5 bases). CDR3 length: 14 residues. Per the germline V gene, CDR1 is DFQATT and CDR2 is SNEGSKA (reference sequence). V gave up 0 bases and J gave up 2 bases, with 11 bases separating them.

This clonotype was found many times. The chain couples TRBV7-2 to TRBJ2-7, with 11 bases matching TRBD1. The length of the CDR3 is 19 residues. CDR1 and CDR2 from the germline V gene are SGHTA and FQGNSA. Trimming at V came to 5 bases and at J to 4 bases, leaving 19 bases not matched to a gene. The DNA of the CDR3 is TGTGCCAGCAGCACCCGACCGGGACAGGGGGGACTACGTTTTTACGAGCAGTACTTC. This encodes CASSTRPGQGGLRFYEQYF.

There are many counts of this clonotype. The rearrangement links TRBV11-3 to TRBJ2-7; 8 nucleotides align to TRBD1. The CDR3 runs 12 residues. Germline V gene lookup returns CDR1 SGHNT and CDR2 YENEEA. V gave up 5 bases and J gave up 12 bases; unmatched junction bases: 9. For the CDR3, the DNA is TGTGCCAGCAGCCGAGGTCCGGACAGGGTGTACTTC. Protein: CASSRGPDRVYF.

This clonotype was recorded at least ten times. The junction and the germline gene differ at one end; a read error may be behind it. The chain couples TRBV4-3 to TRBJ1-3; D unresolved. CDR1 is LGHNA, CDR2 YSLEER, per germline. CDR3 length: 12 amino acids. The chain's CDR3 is CASSQGGNTIYF. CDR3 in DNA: TGTGCCAGCAGCCAAGGGGGAAACACCATATATTTT.

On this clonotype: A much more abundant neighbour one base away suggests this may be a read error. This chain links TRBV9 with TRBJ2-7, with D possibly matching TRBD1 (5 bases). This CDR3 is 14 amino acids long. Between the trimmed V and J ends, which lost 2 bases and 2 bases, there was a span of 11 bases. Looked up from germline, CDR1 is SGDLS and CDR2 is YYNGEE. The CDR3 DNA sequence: TGTGCCAGCAGCGTTGCCACAGGAGCCTACGAGCAGTACTTC. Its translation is CASSVATGAYEQYF.

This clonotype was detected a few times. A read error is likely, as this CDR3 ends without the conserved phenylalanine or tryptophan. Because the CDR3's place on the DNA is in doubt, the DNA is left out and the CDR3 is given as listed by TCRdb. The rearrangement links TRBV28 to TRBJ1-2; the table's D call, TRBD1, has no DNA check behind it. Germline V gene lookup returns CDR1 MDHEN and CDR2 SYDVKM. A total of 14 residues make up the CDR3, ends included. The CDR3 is CASSSTGQGISLGL.

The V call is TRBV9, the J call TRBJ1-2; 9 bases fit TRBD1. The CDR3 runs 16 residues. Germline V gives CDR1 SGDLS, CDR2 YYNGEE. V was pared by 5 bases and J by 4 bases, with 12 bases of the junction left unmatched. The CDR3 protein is CASRRGQGSVSYGYTF. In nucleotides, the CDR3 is TGTGCCAGCAGACGAGGACAGGGGTCTGTGAGCTATGGCTACACCTTC.

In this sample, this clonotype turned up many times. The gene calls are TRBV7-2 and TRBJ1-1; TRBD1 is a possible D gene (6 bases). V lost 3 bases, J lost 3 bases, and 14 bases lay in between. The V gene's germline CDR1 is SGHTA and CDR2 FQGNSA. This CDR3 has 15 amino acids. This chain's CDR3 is CASSFNYAGDTEAFF. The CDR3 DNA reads TGTGCCAGCAGCTTCAACTATGCAGGGGACACTGAAGCTTTCTTT.